This T cell receptor (beta chain) appears in the sequencing data of a study of blood T cells in healthy people across ages. Study findings and constraints: The diversity estimates, figures obtained from one million T cells, were considered underestimates.

This clonotype was counted a few times. Antigen specificity is unknown. V shed 0 bases, J shed 1 base, and the junction held 6 bases outside the gene matches. The length of the CDR3 is 16 residues. Germline V gives CDR1 DFQATT, CDR2 SNEGSKA (reference sequence). A second PCR, run for about 6 to 11 cycles, used a sample-barcoded 5' primer plus a J-beta primer mix. In TCRdb, the 5' RACE reads were re-called with MiXCR into one record per CDR3 protein. The sample carries roughly 2 million distinct CDR3 sequences, approximately 50% recorded once. The receptor was isolated from a woman in her thirties or forties in good health. The rearrangement links TRBV20-1 to TRBJ2-5, with 9 bases fitting TRBD2. The sample was blood. The DNA for the CDR3 is TGCAGTGCTAGAGAAGGCCTAGCGGGGCGCCAAGAGACCCAGTACTTC. This translates into CSAREGLAGRQETQYF.